Presented here are 6 T cell receptor beta chains from one specimen sequenced in a study of blood T cell repertoires in COVID-19. Assay used: immunoSEQ multiplex PCR; TCRdb lists only in-frame clones, some missing. The table has 390,000 or so clones, 90% seen once. Sample: peripheral blood. The receptor source for this set is a man between 18 and 35 years old with active or convalescent COVID-19.

The CDR3 spells CASSLGPGDNSPLHF. CDR3 DNA: TGCGCCAGCAGCTTGGGCCCAGGGGACAATTCACCCCTCCACTTT. This sequence joins TRBV5-1 and TRBJ1-6; perhaps TRBD1 as D (6 bases). This CDR3 has 15 amino acids. Germline lookup yields CDR1 SGHRS and CDR2 YFSETQ. V was clipped by 0 bases and J by 7 bases, with 11 bases between them.

The chain employs TRBV2 and TRBJ1-5, with 8 bases identical to TRBD1. This CDR3 spans 15 amino acids. V was clipped by 2 bases and J by 6 bases; unmatched bases: 6. CDR1 and CDR2 (germline): SNHLY, FYNNEI. The CDR3, as DNA: TGTGCCAGCAGTGAATACGCAGGGGGCGGTCAGCCCCAGCATTTT. Translation: CASSEYAGGGQPQHF.

The V gene is TRBV7-2, the J gene TRBJ1-3, with 7 bases matching TRBD1. V shed 1 base and J 0 bases; nucleotides not matched to a gene: 6. The CDR3 consists of 17 residues. Germline-derived CDR1 and CDR2 are SGHTA and FQGNSA. The CDR3 spells CASSLVKGGFSGNTIYF. The CDR3 DNA sequence: TGTGCCAGCAGCTTAGTGAAAGGGGGCTTCTCTGGAAACACCATATATTTT.

CDR3 sequence: CASSQEPAGGTYEQYF. In DNA, the CDR3 is TGCGCCAGCAGCCAAGAGCCGGCAGGGGGAACCTACGAGCAGTACTTC. This sequence joins TRBV4-3 and TRBJ2-7, with 7 bases matching TRBD1. This CDR3 is built from 16 residues. Germline V gene sequence: CDR1 LGHNA, CDR2 YSLEER. With 0 bases clipped from V and 2 bases from J, the junction kept 7 bases outside the gene matches.

The chain employs TRBV9 and TRBJ2-2, with TRBD2 matching 10 bases. The CDR3 spans 17 residues. The germline gives CDR1 SGDLS, CDR2 YYNGEE. The trim removed 3 bases at V and 2 bases at J, leaving 7 bases unmatched. The CDR3 bases are TGTGCCAGCAGCGCTCCCCTAGCGGGGGTAAACACCGGGGAGCTGTTTTTT. This translates into CASSAPLAGVNTGELFF.

V usage is TRBV6-2 or TRBV6-3 and J usage is TRBJ1-1, with 12 bases identical to TRBD1. The germline CDR1 and CDR2 sequences are MNHEY and SVGEGT. Losses at the gene ends were 5 bases for V and 2 bases for J; bases not matched to a gene: 3. The CDR3 totals 15 residues. CDR3 DNA sequence: TGTGCCAGCAGTCCGGGGACAGGGGGCAACACTGAAGCTTTCTTT. Protein sequence: CASSPGTGGNTEAFF.